The 7 T cell receptor beta chains below come from one sample, sequenced in a study of CD8 T cells in ankylosing spondylitis. TCRdb reprocessed the 5' RACE reads via MiXCR and lists one record per CDR3 protein. Among roughly 240,000 distinct CDR3 sequences listed, roughly 32% were seen once. The sample comprised blood, either unsorted or a sorted T cell fraction (not recorded which). These receptors originate from a male donor with ankylosing spondylitis or in good health (not recorded which).

This chain links TRBV5-8 with TRBJ2-1; possibly TRBD2 for D (5 bases). This CDR3 is built from 13 residues. Trimming cost V 2 bases and J 8 bases, with 11 bases left between them. CDR1 is SGHTS, CDR2 YDEGEE, per germline. The CDR3 nucleotides read TGTGCCAGCAGCTTAGCTAGCAGCCATGAGCAGTTCTTC. Amino acids: CASSLASSHEQFF.

This chain uses TRBV20-1 with TRBJ1-4; D is undetermined. Per the germline V gene, CDR1 is DFQATT and CDR2 is SNEGSKA (reference sequence). V lost 5 bases, J lost 5 bases, and 15 bases lay in between. This CDR3 spans 14 amino acids. CDR3 residues: CSAPWAGVNEKLFF. The CDR3 region has the DNA TGCAGTGCTCCCTGGGCAGGAGTAAATGAAAAACTGTTTTTT.

V and J are TRBV12-3 or TRBV12-4 and TRBJ2-6; the D gene is possibly TRBD2 (6 bases). Trimming removed 8 bases at V and 0 bases at J, with 11 bases between. The CDR3 is 15 amino acids. DNA for the CDR3: TGTGCCAGCCTGGGGAGGATCTCTGGGGCCAACGTCCTGACTTTC. Protein product: CASLGRISGANVLTF.

This clonotype was counted between two and nine times. V and J are TRBV5-1 and TRBJ2-1; 10 nucleotides line up with TRBD2. Germline values: CDR1 SGHRS, CDR2 YFSETQ. The CDR3 runs 14 residues. With 6 bases clipped from V and 2 bases from J, the junction kept 2 bases outside the gene matches. In nucleotides, the CDR3 is TGCGCCAGCAAAGCGGGGGGGCCCTACAATGAGCAGTTCTTC. Translation: CASKAGGPYNEQFF.

This chain uses TRBV20-1 with TRBJ1-1; TRBD1 might be the D (6 bases). CDR3 length equals 15 residues. The V gene lost 0 bases and the J gene lost 4 bases, with 15 bases spanning the gap. Germline V gene lookup returns CDR1 DFQATT and CDR2 SNEGSKA (reference sequence). The CDR3: CSARDGMGGGTEAFF. DNA for the CDR3: TGCAGTGCTAGAGATGGCATGGGGGGCGGCACTGAAGCTTTCTTT.

There are a few counts of this clonotype. The chain has TRBV2 and TRBJ2-2, with 14 bases identical to TRBD2. Germline lookup yields CDR1 SNHLY and CDR2 FYNNEI. Trimming at V came to 4 bases and at J to 1 base, leaving 5 bases not matched to a gene. This CDR3 comprises 18 residues. The CDR3 DNA reads as TGTGCCAGCAGTGGATCCGGGACTAGCGGGGGGAACACCGGGGAGCTGTTTTTT. Amino acids: CASSGSGTSGGNTGELFF.

As DNA, the CDR3 is TGCAGCGTTGAATTCGGCAGGGCCTCCTACGAGCAGTACTTC. Its protein is CSVEFGRASYEQYF. The chain has TRBV29-1 and TRBJ2-7, with TRBD1 as a possible D gene (5 bases). Deletions cut 2 bases from V and 0 bases from J, with 11 bases between. There are 14 residues in the CDR3. Germline-derived CDR1 and CDR2 are SQVTM and ANQGSEA.